This T cell receptor beta chain was retrieved from a study of cytomegalovirus exposure and HLA in healthy donors. The PCR made use of 60 Vbeta and 13 Jbeta primers. Libraries were prepared by immunoSEQ multiplex PCR; TCRdb keeps only in-frame clonotypes and omits some of them. Across 85,000 to 110,000 clones, the top ten clones capture about 3.5% of the sample. Comments on this clone: No antigen is known for it.

Points from the study as a whole: A later analysis reportedly found fewer N-insertions in an Asian-associated ancestry cluster than the roughly 670-donor mean. Later work associated over 15,000 TCR beta sequences with HLA alleles at 0.05 false discovery rate.

Input material: PBMCs. The origin of this receptor is a man aged 35-49 years in good health and CMV-seronegative.

The CDR3 nucleotides are TGCGCCAGCAGCCAAGACTCAAGCGGAAGGACTGAAGCTTTCTTT. Protein: CASSQDSSGRTEAFF. The rearrangement joins TRBV4-3 to TRBJ1-1; D call uncertain. This CDR3 contains 15 residues. Germline lookup yields CDR1 LGHNA and CDR2 YSLEER. V was trimmed by 0 bases and J by 5 bases, leaving 13 bases between them.